This paragraph covers one TCR beta chain sequence. This receptor's antigen is unknown. Base quality data are lacking; no much larger clone is found one base away. Deletion took 3 bases off V and 4 bases off J, with a span of 7 bases between the germline ends. The CDR3 holds 13 amino acids from the cysteine to the phenylalanine. Only CDR3 DNA is held: 39 bases, read in frame from base 1. In the germline V gene (reference sequence), CDR1 corresponds to SEHNR and CDR2 to FQNEAQ. The data were obtained in a study of vaccination and CD4 T cells after COVID-19 (dated by TCRdb to between 2021 and 2023). Regarding the complete study: In the convalescent cohort there were six males and four females, among whom were two Hispanic individuals, seven Caucasians, two Asians and one multiracial person. For stimulating the cultures, overlapping spike peptide pools were used, derived from SARS-CoV-2 as well as from the common cold coronaviruses HCoV-NL63, HCoV-OC43 and HCoV-229E. Each participant got two doses of either the Pfizer-BioNTech BNT162b2 vaccine (n=8) or the Moderna mRNA-1273 vaccine (n=2). Post-COVID blood samples were collected from convalescent patients a median of about 92 days after diagnosis, with a range of about 30 to 180 days. The spike-specific CD4+ TCR repertoire was compared before and after mRNA vaccination in 10 to 11 COVID-19 convalescent patients and a handful of infection-naive healthy vaccine recipients. Control cultures used a CEFX viral epitope pool as positive control, an HIV-1 Nef peptide pool as negative control, or no peptide. Post-vaccine blood samples were obtained a median of approximately 70 days after the second vaccine dose, with a range of roughly 14 to 241 days.

Points the paper makes about the study in general: Among convalescent patients, a median around 83% of the SARS-CoV-2-reactive clones seen after vaccination appeared only after vaccination, which suggests priming specific to the vaccine. Of the vaccine-specific clones in convalescent patients, 304 of 307, or nearly all, reacted only to SARS-CoV-2 spike and did not cross-react with common cold coronaviruses. An increase in the median number of SARS-CoV-2-reactive clonotypes from around 20 after infection to about 39 after vaccination was observed, but the change was not found to be significant. Only a relatively small number of convalescent patients were included in the study, and early timepoints following natural infection were not analyzed.

The library was obtained by PCR. At the Johns Hopkins FTIC core, DNA from the cultured CD4+ T cells underwent TCR sequencing with the Oncomine TCR Beta short-read assay. The QIAamp micro DNA kit was used to extract genomic DNA from the cultured CD4+ T cells. Oncomine TCR Beta libraries made from cultured CD4+ T cells were pooled using unique dual indexes and sequenced on an Illumina iSeq 100. As for how the authors treated the data: Non-productive sequences were removed, and CDR3s not starting with C, not ending with F or W, or shorter than 7 amino acids were discarded. The MANAFEST web application identified antigen-specific clonotypes by comparing peptide-stimulated wells against reference wells and other culture wells. To be called positive, a clone needed an FDR below 0.05, an odds ratio above 5, and a productive frequency above 0.1% in at least two of three replicate wells. Clonotypes that were significantly expanded in both SARS-CoV-2 spike wells and at least one common cold coronavirus spike condition were defined as cross-reactive. Similarity between CDR3 sequences was evaluated in R version 3.6.1 using Levenshtein distances (stringdist) and unrooted phylogenetic trees (ape). Starting from the raw public reads, TCRdb applied fastp trimming at Q25, assembled clones with MiXCR and retained in-frame beta chains. Under each unique CDR3 protein, matching rows form one entry showing the most common genes and DNA. The V and J calls and clone size come from TCRdb's table, not from the authors' own analysis. Counted in this sample were about 21,000 distinct CDR3 sequences; 40% to 45% of them appeared once. 27% of the sample is in the top ten clones.

This specimen's treatment or condition label, per the study, means: roughly ten-day PBMC culture with coronavirus spike peptide pools or control peptides (ViraFEST assay). To expand antigen-specific T cells with peptide pools and then pick out the expanded clonotypes through TCR sequencing, the study relied on the ViraFEST assay. Healthy vaccine recipients had no prior SARS-CoV-2 infection, confirmed by negative nucleocapsid antibody tests before and after vaccination. Each well held some 2 million PBMCs cultured in IMDM containing about 5% human AB serum and about 10 IU/ml IL-2, with 8.5 to 10 ug/ml peptide pools added. On days 3 and 7, half of the culture medium was replaced with fresh IL-2-containing medium. Once the cells had been in culture for ten to eleven days, the EasySep CD4+ T cell isolation kit was used to isolate CD4+ T cells by negative selection. Ficoll-Paque Plus gradient centrifugation was used to isolate PBMCs from whole blood, and the isolated PBMCs were then either used fresh or cryopreserved at -140C. In general, triplicate wells were set up for every culture condition.

The sample here was CD4+ T cells from blood, cultured in vitro, taken before SARS-CoV-2 vaccination. The receptor chain draws on TRBV7-9 and TRBJ1-3, and TRBD1 may be the D gene, going by 6 matching bases. This receptor was obtained from a human donor who received a COVID-19 vaccine. Here is the DNA: TGTGCCAGCAGCTTTACAGGGGGAAACACCATATATTTT. Its product reads: CASSFTGGNTIYF.